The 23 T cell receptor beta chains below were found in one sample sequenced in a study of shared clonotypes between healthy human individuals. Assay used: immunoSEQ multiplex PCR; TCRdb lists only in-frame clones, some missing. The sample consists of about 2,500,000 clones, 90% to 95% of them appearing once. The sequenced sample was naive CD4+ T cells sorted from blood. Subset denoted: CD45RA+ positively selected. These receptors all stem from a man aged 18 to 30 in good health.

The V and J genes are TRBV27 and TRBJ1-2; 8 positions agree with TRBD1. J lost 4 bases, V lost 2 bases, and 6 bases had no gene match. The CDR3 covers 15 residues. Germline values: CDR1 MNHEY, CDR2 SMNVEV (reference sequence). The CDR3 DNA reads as TGTGCCAGCAGTTTACGCGGACAGGGAAGCTATGGCTACACCTTC. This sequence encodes CASSLRGQGSYGYTF.

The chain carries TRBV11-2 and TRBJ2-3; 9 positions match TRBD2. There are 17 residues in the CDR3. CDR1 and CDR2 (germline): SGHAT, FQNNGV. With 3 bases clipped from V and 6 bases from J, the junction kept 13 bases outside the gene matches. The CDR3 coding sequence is TGTGCCAGCAGCTTGGAACTAGCGGGTGCAGGCGCCGATACGCAGTATTTT. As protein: CASSLELAGAGADTQYF.

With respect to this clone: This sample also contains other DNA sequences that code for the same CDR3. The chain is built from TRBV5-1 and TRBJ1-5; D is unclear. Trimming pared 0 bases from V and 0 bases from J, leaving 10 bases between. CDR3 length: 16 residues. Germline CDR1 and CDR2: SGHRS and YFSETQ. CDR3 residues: CASSLDGASSNQPQHF. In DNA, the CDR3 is TGCGCCAGCAGCTTGGATGGAGCTAGTAGCAATCAGCCCCAGCATTTT. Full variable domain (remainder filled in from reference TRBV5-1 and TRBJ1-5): KAGVTQTPRYLIKTRGQQVTLSCSPISGHRSVSWYQQTPGQGLQFLFEYFSETQRNKGNFPGRFSGRQFSNSRSEMNVSTLELGDSALYLCASSLDGASSNQPQHFGDGTRLSIL.

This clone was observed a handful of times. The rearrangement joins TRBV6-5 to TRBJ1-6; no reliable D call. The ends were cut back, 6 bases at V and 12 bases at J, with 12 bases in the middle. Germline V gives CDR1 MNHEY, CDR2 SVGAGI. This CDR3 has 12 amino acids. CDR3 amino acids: CASRMVGGPLHF. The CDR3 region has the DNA TGTGCCAGCAGAATGGTCGGCGGACCCCTCCACTTT.

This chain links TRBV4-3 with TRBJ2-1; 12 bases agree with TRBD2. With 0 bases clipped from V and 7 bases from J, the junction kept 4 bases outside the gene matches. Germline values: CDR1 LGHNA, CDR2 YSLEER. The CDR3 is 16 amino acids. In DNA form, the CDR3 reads TGCGCCAGCAGCCAAGATTTTACTAGCGGGGGGAATGAGCAGTTCTTC. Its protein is CASSQDFTSGGNEQFF.

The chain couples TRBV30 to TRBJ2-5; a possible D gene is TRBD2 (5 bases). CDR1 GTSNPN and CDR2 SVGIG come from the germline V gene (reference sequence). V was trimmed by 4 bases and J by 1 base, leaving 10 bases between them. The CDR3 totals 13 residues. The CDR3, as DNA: TGTGCCTGGAACCGGGATCTCCAAGAGACCCAGTACTTC. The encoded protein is CAWNRDLQETQYF.

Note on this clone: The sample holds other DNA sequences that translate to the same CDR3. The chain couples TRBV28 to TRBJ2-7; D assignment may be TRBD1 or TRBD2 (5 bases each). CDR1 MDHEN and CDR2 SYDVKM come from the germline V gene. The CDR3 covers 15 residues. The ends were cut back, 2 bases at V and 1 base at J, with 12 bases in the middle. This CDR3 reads CASSLGGSGSYEQYF. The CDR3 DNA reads TGTGCCAGCAGTTTAGGGGGATCAGGGTCCTACGAGCAGTACTTC.

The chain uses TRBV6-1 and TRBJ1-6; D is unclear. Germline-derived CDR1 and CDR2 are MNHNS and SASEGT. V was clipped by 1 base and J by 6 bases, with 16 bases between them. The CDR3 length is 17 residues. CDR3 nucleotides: TGTGCCAGCAGTGAAGTTTTGTGGCAGAACCTTAATTCACCCCTCCACTTT. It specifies CASSEVLWQNLNSPLHF.

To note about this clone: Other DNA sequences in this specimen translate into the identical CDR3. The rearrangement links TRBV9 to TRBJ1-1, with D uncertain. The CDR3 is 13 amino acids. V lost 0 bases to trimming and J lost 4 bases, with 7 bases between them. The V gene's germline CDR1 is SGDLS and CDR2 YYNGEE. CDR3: CASSVEGFTEAFF. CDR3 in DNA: TGTGCCAGCAGCGTAGAAGGGTTCACTGAAGCTTTCTTT.

DNA for the CDR3: TGTGCCAGTAAGCCGGAGGGCCGGTCCATGAACACTGAAGCTTTCTTT. This encodes CASKPEGRSMNTEAFF. The chain is built from TRBV19 and TRBJ1-1; D is undetermined. The ends were cut back, 7 bases at V and 0 bases at J, with 18 bases in the middle. The CDR3 loop spans 16 amino acids. Per the germline V gene, CDR1 is LNHDA and CDR2 is SQIVND (reference sequence).

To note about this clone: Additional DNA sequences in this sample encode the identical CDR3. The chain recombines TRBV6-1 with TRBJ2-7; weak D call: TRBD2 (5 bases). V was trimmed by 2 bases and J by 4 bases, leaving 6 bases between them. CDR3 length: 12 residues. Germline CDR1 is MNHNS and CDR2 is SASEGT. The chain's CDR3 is CASSESGYEQYF. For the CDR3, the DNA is TGTGCCAGCAGTGAATCGGGGTACGAGCAGTACTTC.

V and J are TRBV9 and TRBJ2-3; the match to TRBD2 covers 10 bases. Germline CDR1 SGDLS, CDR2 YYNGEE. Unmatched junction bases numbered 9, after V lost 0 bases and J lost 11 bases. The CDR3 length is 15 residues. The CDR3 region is CASSVDWGTSVRQYF. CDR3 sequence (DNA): TGTGCCAGCAGCGTAGATTGGGGGACTAGCGTCAGGCAGTATTTT.

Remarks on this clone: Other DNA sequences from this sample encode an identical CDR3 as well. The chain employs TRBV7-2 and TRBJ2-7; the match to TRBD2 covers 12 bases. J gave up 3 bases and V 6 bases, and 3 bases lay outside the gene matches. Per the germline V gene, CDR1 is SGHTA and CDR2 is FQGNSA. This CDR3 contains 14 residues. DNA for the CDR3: TGTGCCAGCAGGCTAGCGGGAGGGTTCTACGAGCAGTACTTC. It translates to CASRLAGGFYEQYF.

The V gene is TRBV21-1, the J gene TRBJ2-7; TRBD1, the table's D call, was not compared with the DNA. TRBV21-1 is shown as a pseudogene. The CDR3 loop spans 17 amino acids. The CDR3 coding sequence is TGTGCCAGCAGCAAAGCACCCCGGGACAGGGGGTCCTACGAGCAGTACTTC. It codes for CASSKAPRDRGSYEQYF.

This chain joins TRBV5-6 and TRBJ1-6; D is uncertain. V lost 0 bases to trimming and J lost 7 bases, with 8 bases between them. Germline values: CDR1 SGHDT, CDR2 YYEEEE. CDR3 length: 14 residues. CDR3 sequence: CASSLGHTNSPLHF. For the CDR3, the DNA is TGTGCCAGCAGCTTGGGACACACCAATTCACCCCTCCACTTT.

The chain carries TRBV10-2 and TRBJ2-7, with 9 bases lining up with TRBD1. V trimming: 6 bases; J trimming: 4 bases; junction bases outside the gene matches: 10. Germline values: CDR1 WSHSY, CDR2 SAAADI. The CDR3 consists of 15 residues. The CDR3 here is CASRPGTGIQYEQYF. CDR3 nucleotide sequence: TGCGCCAGCAGACCGGGGACAGGGATTCAGTACGAGCAGTACTTC.

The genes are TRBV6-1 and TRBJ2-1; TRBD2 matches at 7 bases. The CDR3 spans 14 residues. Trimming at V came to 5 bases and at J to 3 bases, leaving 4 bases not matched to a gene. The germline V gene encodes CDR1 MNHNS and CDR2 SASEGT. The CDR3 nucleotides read TGTGCCAGCAGTCCCGGGAGGAGCTACAATGAGCAGTTCTTC. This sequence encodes CASSPGRSYNEQFF.

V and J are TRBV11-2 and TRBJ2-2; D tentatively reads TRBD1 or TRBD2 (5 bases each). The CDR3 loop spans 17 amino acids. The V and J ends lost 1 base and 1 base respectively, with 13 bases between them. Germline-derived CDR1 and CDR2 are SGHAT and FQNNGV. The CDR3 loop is CASSLVWGRQNTGELFF. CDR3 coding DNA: TGTGCCAGCAGCTTAGTTTGGGGACGACAGAACACCGGGGAGCTGTTTTTT. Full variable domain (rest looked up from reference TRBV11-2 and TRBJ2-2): EAGVAQSPRYKIIEKRQSVAFWCNPISGHATLYWYQQILGQGPKLLIQFQNNGVVDDSQLPKDRFSAERLKGVDSTLKIQPAKLEDSAVYLCASSLVWGRQNTGELFFGEGSRLTVL.

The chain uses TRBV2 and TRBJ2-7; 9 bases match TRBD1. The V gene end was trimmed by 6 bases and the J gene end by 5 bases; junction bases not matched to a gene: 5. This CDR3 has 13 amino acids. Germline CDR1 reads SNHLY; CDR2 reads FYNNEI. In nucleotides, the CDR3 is TGTGCCAGCAGCCGACAGGGGGGCAACGAGCAGTACTTC. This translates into CASSRQGGNEQYF.

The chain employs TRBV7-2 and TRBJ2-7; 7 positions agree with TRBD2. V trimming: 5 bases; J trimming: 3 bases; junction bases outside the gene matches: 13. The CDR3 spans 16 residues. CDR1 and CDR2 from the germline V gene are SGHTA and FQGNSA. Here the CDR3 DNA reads TGTGCCAGCAGCCACCCGAGGGTTGGCGGGGGCTACGAGCAGTACTTC. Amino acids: CASSHPRVGGGYEQYF.

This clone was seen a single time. This CDR3 reads CASSSGAREQYF. CDR3 DNA sequence: TGTGCCAGCAGTTCAGGGGCTCGAGAGCAGTACTTC. V usage is TRBV7-9 and J usage is TRBJ2-7; D may be TRBD1 (6 bases). The germline CDR1 and CDR2 sequences are SEHNR and FQNEAQ (reference sequence). This CDR3 has 12 amino acids. Trimming removed 6 bases at V and 7 bases at J, with 13 bases between.

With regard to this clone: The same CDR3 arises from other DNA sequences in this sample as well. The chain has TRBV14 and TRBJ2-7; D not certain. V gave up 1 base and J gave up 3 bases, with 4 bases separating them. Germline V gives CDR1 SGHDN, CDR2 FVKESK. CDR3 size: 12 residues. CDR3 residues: CASSQGSYEQYF. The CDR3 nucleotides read TGTGCCAGCAGCCAAGGTAGCTACGAGCAGTACTTC.

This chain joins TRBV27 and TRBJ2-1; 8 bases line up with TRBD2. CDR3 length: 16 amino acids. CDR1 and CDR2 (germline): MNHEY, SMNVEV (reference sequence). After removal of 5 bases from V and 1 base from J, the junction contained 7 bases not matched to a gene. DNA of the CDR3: TGTGCCAGCAGTCTTCGCGGGACTAGTTCCTACAATGAGCAGTTCTTC. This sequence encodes CASSLRGTSSYNEQFF.